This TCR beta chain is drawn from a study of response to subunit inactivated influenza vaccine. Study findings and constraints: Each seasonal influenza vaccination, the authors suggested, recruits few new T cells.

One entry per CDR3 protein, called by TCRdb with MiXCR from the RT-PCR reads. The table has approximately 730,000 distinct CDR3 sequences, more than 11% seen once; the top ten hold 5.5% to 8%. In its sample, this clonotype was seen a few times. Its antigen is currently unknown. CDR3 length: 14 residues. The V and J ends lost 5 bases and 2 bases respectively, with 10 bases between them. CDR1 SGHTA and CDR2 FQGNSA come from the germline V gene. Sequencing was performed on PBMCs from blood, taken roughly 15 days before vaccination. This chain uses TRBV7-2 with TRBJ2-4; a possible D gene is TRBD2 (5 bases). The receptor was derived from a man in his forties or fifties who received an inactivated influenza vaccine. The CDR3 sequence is CASSLSVSKNIQYF. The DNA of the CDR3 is TGTGCCAGCAGCCTTAGCGTTTCCAAAAACATTCAGTACTTC.